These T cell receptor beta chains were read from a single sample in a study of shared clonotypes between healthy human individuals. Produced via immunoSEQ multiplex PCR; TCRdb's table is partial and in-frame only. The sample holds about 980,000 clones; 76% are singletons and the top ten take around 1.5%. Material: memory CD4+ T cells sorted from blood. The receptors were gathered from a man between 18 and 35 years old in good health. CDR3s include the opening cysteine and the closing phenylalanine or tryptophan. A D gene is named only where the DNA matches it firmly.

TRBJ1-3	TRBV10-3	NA	CAISESITSSGNTIYF
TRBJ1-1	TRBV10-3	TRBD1	CATGQGWVAEAFF
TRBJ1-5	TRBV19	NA	CASMGRGGGQPQHF
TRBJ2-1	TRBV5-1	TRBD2	CASSLGAGPINEQFF
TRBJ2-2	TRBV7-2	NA	CASSLAANTGELFF
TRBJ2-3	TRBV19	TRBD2	CASSRLAGASQYF
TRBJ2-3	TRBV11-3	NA	CASSLLGGTDTQYF
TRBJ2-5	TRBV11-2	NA	CASSPLEFWGETQYF
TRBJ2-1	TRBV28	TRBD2	CASISLAGSYNEQFF
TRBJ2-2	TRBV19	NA	CASTVGSRELFF
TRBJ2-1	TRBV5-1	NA	CASKDNDYSYNEQFF
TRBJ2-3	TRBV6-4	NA	CASSDSATSWVDTQYF
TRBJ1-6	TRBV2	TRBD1	CASRETGLAYNSPLHF
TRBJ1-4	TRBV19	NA	CASSRGRNEKLFF
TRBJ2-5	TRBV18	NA	CASSPTLSETQYF
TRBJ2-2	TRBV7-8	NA	CASSITSSAGELFF
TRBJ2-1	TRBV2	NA	CASSLRPEREQFF
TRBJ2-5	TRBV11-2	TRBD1	CASSPGQGDHETQYF
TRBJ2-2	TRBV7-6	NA	CASSPLPGGNTGELFF
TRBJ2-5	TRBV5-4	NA	CASSFQQGLLLQETQYF
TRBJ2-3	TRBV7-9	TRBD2	CASSAGGTQYF
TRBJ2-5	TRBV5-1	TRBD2	CASSLVGLAGVETQYF
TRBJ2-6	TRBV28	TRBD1	CASSLGQGDSGANVLTF
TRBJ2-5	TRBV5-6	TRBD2	CASTFISGTKTQYF
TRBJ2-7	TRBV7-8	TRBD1	CASSQRGQGYEQYF
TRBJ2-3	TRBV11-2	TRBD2	CASSLDWTSGWRTDTQYF
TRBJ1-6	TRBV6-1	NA	CASSEFISLPNSPLHF
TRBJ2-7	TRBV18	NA	CASSLSAGPSYEQYF
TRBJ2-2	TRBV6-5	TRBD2	CASSYGLVRTGELFF
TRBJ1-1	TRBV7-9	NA	CASSLIGETEAFF
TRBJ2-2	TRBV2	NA	CASSQDNTGELFF
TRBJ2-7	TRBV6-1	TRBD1	CACTQGAYSYEQYF
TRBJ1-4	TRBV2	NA	CASSKEDSATNEKLFF
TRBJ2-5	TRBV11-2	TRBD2	CASSLEMTGGYQETQYF